These T cell receptor beta chains were read from a single sample in a study of T-cell reconstitution after alpha-beta-depleted transplantation in children. TCRdb reprocessed the PCR reads with MiXCR, giving one entry per CDR3 protein. The sample has 550,000 to 600,000 distinct CDR3 sequences, 20% to 25% seen once. Sample: PBMCs, mostly from graft donor cells, taken 360 days after TCRalphabeta/CD19-depleted stem cell transplant. These receptors were taken from a boy younger than two who had a stem cell transplant for acute myeloid leukemia, so the T cells may come from the graft donor. Each CDR3 is given with its conserved first and last residue. The D gene is left open where the match is weak. The size entry is marked missing in some rows and otherwise reads once, few, many or a size class.

DNA	CDR3	D	size	J	V
TGTGCCAGTACCCTGGGGGGCGTATCTAGTGAGCAGTTCTTC	CASTLGGVSSEQFF	NA	many	TRBJ2-1	TRBV19
TGCGCCAGCAGCCAAGATATCGGGACACGGAGGGACTCACCCCTCCACTTT	CASSQDIGTRRDSPLHF	NA	few	TRBJ1-6	TRBV4-3
TGCAGTGCTAGAGACTCCCCGCTATTCACAGATACGCAGTATTTT	CSARDSPLFTDTQYF	NA	few	TRBJ2-3	TRBV20-1
TGTGCCAGCCATAAGCCCGGGACAGCTGTCTATGGCTACACCTTC	CASHKPGTAVYGYTF	TRBD1	NA	TRBJ1-2	TRBV28
TGTGCCAGCAGCTTAGTTCAAGGGGACCCAAGTAGCGATGAGCAGTTCTTC	CASSLVQGDPSSDEQFF	NA	many	TRBJ2-1	TRBV7-9
TGCGCCAGCAGCTTGGCCCTACGGACCGGGGAGCTGTTTTTT	CASSLALRTGELFF	NA	NA	TRBJ2-2	TRBV5-1
TGTGCCAGCAAGGGACAGGTCGGCAATGAGCAGTTCTTC	CASKGQVGNEQFF	TRBD1	few	TRBJ2-1	TRBV6-1
TGCTGTGCTAGTGGGGAGGGGGGCAGTAAGAATTCACCCCTCCACTTT	CCASGEGGSKNSPLHF	NA	few	TRBJ1-6	TRBV20-1
TGCAGCGTTGGGGGGACTAGCGGGTTTTATTCAAGCACAGATACGCAGTATTTT	CSVGGTSGFYSSTDTQYF	TRBD2	NA	TRBJ2-3	TRBV29-1
TGTGCCAGCAGCCCCCTCGTCGAGCAGTTCTTC	CASSPLVEQFF	NA	NA	TRBJ2-1	TRBV7-2
TGCAGTGCGAAACGGACAGGGGCGGGGTCACCCCTCCACTTT	CSAKRTGAGSPLHF	TRBD1	many	TRBJ1-6	TRBV20-1
TGTGCCAGCAGCTTGGTGTCTCAAGAGACCCAGTACTTC	CASSLVSQETQYF	NA	few	TRBJ2-5	TRBV5-6
TGCAGTGCTAGAGACGCGGAGGGCAGGTCGACCCTCCACTTT	CSARDAEGRSTLHF	NA	once	TRBJ1-6	TRBV20-1
TGTGCCAGCAGCCAAGTGAGCAGTTTACAAGAGACCCAGTACTTC	CASSQVSSLQETQYF	NA	few	TRBJ2-5	TRBV14
TGTGCCAGCAGCTTAGAAACGGGAGACCCCTACGAGCAGTACTTC	CASSLETGDPYEQYF	NA	NA	TRBJ2-7	TRBV11-3
TGCAGTGCCTTCCGTCGGGGGGGGACTGAAGCTTTCTTT	CSAFRRGGTEAFF	NA	NA	TRBJ1-1	TRBV20-1
TGCGCCAGCAGCCAAGATTGGGGGGGGCGCTTTGGTGGCTACACCTTC	CASSQDWGGRFGGYTF	NA	few	TRBJ1-2	TRBV4-3
TGCAGTGCTAGGGCAGTAGCGGGGATATCAGATACGCAGTATTTT	CSARAVAGISDTQYF	TRBD2	many	TRBJ2-3	TRBV20-1
TGTGCCAGCAGTTACAGTCGTCAGGGCTCTGGAAACACCATATATTTT	CASSYSRQGSGNTIYF	NA	NA	TRBJ1-3	TRBV6-5
TGTGCCATCAGTGAGTGGCCTGGCACAGATACGCAGTATTTT	CAISEWPGTDTQYF	NA	many	TRBJ2-3	TRBV10-3
TGTGCCAGCAGCATACGCGGGGTTGAACTCGGAGCTTTCTTT	CASSIRGVELGAFF	NA	many	TRBJ1-1	TRBV7-2
TGTGCCAGCAAACTGGACTTGGAAATGACCCAGTACTTC	CASKLDLEMTQYF	NA	many	TRBJ2-5	TRBV7-2
TGTGCCAGCAGCTTGAAGTGGGACAGCTCCTACGAGCAGTACTTC	CASSLKWDSSYEQYF	TRBD1	few	TRBJ2-7	TRBV7-9
TGTGCCAGCCCGAGTTCTGGGGCCAACGTCCTGACTTTC	CASPSSGANVLTF	NA	few	TRBJ2-6	TRBV12-3/TRBV12-4
TGTGCCAGCAGTTTCTCCCTTGACCCCGGCGGGCCATCGTTGAGAACCGGGGAGCTGTTTTTT	CASSFSLDPGGPSLRTGELFF	NA	NA	TRBJ2-2	TRBV28
TGTGCCAGCAGTGAGGGAGCGGGGGGCGGCACCGGGGAGCTGTTTTTT	CASSEGAGGGTGELFF	TRBD2	NA	TRBJ2-2	TRBV2
TGTGCCAGCAGCTCCCCGCGGGGGGGCGGGTTAGAAGAGCAGTTCTTC	CASSSPRGGGLEEQFF	TRBD2	NA	TRBJ2-1	TRBV7-2
TGTGCCACCAGTGACCGGGGGAAACAGAGACCCAGCTCCTACAATGAGCAGTTCTTC	CATSDRGKQRPSSYNEQFF	NA	NA	TRBJ2-1	TRBV24-1
TGTGCCACCAGCAGAGATGCTCTTGGGATCCACGAGCAGTACTTC	CATSRDALGIHEQYF	NA	many	TRBJ2-7	TRBV15
TGTGCCAGCAGCTTGGTGCCTAGCGGGGGGGCGGAGCAGTTCTTC	CASSLVPSGGAEQFF	TRBD2	few	TRBJ2-1	TRBV5-5
TGCAGTGCTAGAGTCGGCAGAGAAGAGACCCAGTACTTC	CSARVGREETQYF	NA	many	TRBJ2-5	TRBV20-1
TGTGCCACCAGTGATCCCATAGGGACAGGGCAAAATGAGCAGTTCTTC	CATSDPIGTGQNEQFF	TRBD1	few	TRBJ2-1	TRBV24-1
TGTGCCAGCAGCGAAAAAACACCGGCCAAAAACATTCAGTACTTC	CASSEKTPAKNIQYF	NA	many	TRBJ2-4	TRBV2